Below are 8 T cell receptor delta chains sequenced from a single sample in a study of Vγ9Vδ2 T cells in congenital toxoplasmosis. A single-tube template-switch cDNA reaction was primed with TRGC- and TRDC-specific primers. The TRGC primer was designed to bind both TRGC1 and TRGC2 constant genes. TCRdb used CATT to re-call clones from the reads. The sample has around 360 delta-chain clones, around 27% seen once. Material for sequencing was gamma-delta T cells from blood. The receptor source for this set is a child younger than 10 born to a mother with Toxoplasma gondii infection during pregnancy, either congenitally infected or uninfected (not recorded which).

This clone was counted between two and nine times. A far larger clone is only one base removed, so a read error is likely. Other nucleotide sequences in the sample specify the same CDR3. The rearrangement links TRDV2 to TRDJ1, with 7 bases matching TRDD3. The CDR3 contains 21 residues. In germline, CDR1 is GEAIGNYY, CDR2 EKD. The junction had 23 bases not matched to a gene; V was cut back by 0 bases and J by 2 bases. CDR3 region: CACDTVTGGYASVESTDKLIF. CDR3 sequence (DNA): TGTGCCTGTGACACCGTTACTGGAGGATACGCAAGTGTAGAGTCTACCGATAAACTCATCTTT.

The gene calls are TRAV29/DV5 and TRDJ1; maybe TRDD3 (5 bases). The J gene comes from matching the DNA to germline here; TCRdb lacks it. The CDR3 has 16 amino acids. Trimming took off 0 bases at V and 0 bases at J, with 15 bases between the two ends. The germline V gene has CDR1 NSMFDY and CDR2 ISSIKDK. DNA for the CDR3: TGTGCAGCAAGCGTGGGGTCCCCCCAGTACACCGATAAACTCATCTTT. This translates into CAASVGSPQYTDKLIF.

This clone has a handful of counts. TCRdb attributes to this sequence the protein of a much larger clone, which differs from the DNA translation at residue 6; a read error is likely, and the protein displayed is translated from the DNA. This chain joins TRDV1 and TRDJ1; D gene ambiguous. Per germline, CDR1 TSWWSYY and CDR2 QGS. The CDR3 covers 12 residues. The V and J ends lost 4 bases and 6 bases respectively, with 9 bases between them. The CDR3 sequence: CALGVIRNKLIF. The CDR3 bases are TGTGCTCTTGGGGTTATTAGGAATAAACTCATCTTT.

This clone was found a few times. With a far larger clone one base away, a read error is the likely cause. This chain links TRDV2 with TRDJ3, with TRDD3 matching over 7 bases. The J gene comes from matching the DNA to germline here; TCRdb lacks it. V shed 3 bases and J 0 bases; nucleotides not matched to a gene: 19. The CDR3 consists of 22 residues. Germline lookup yields CDR1 GEAIGNYY and CDR2 EKD. Here the CDR3 reads CACDSSWYWGQDCSWDTRQMFF. CDR3 in DNA: TGTGCCTGTGACTCCTCCTGGTACTGGGGACAAGACTGCTCCTGGGACACCCGACAGATGTTTTTC.

This clone was seen a handful of times. It differs at one base from a far larger clone, so likely a read error. The sample contains more than one DNA sequence encoding this CDR3. The gene calls are TRDV2 and TRDJ1; D uncertain. This CDR3 has 13 amino acids. Germline CDR1 is GEAIGNYY and CDR2 is EKD. The CDR3 region is CACDGLNTDKLIF. CDR3 nucleotide sequence: TGTGCCTGTGACGGGCTGAACACAGATAAACTCATCTTT.

This clone has more than one count but fewer than ten. The TCRdb protein, from a much larger clone, departs from this DNA's translation at residue 3, likely by read error; the protein shown derives from the DNA. The gene calls are TRDV2 and TRDJ1; 7 positions match TRDD3. Matching the DNA to germline supplied the J gene, which TCRdb does not give. The CDR3 loop spans 17 amino acids. Germline CDR1 GEAIGNYY, CDR2 EKD. CDR3 bases: TGTGCCCGTGACACGCTAGGTGGGGGACGAACTGAAAATAAACTCATCTTT. This sequence encodes CARDTLGGGRTENKLIF.

This clone was recorded a few times. The protein TCRdb lists belongs to a much larger clone and differs from this DNA's translation at residue 4, which points to a read error; the protein shown is made from the DNA. The rearrangement uses TRDV2 and TRDJ2; 8 bases line up with TRDD3. With 6 bases clipped from V and 2 bases from J, the junction kept 4 bases outside the gene matches. Germline V lookup: CDR1 GEAIGNYY, CDR2 EKD. The CDR3 runs to 14 residues. CDR3 DNA sequence: TGTGCCTGTTACGCTGGGGGATTGACAGCACAACTCTTCTTT. It is translated as CACYAGGLTAQLFF.

Remarks on this clone: A read error likely explains why the TCRdb protein, taken from a much larger clone, differs from this DNA's translation at residue 9; the protein shown is translated from the DNA. V is TRDV2 and J is TRDJ1; D is unresolved. The J gene, absent from TCRdb, was called here by matching the DNA to germline. Germline V CDR1 and CDR2: GEAIGNYY, EKD. This CDR3 contains 17 residues. V lost 1 base to trimming and J lost 6 bases, with 23 bases between them. The CDR3 DNA follows: TGTGCCTGTGACACGCTAGGTGGGAGACGAACTGAAAATAAACTCATCTTT. This sequence encodes CACDTLGGRRTENKLIF.